This T cell receptor beta chain was recovered during a study of cytomegalovirus exposure and HLA in healthy donors. The PCR used 60 Vbeta and 13 Jbeta primers. Assay: immunoSEQ multiplex PCR; the TCRdb copy retains only in-frame clones and omits some. In the table there are approximately 130,000 clones, approximately 77% of which are singletons. General observations from the study: Per a later analysis, HLA-associated TCR beta chains showed more clonal expansion than other, equally common TCR beta chains.

Notes on this clone: Its antigen is still unknown. Additional DNA sequences in this sample encode the identical CDR3.

The TCR sequence derives from a woman between 40 and 55 years old in good health and CMV-seronegative. Sequencing was carried out using PBMCs.

DNA of the CDR3: TGTGCCGGCGGCTCCGGGACGGGGGAATCACCCCTCCACTTT. Its protein is CAGGSGTGESPLHF. The V and J genes are TRBV7-9 and TRBJ1-6; a weak D match, TRBD1 (5 bases). Germline-derived CDR1 and CDR2 are SEHNR and FQNEAQ (reference sequence). The CDR3 has 14 amino acids. The V and J ends lost 11 bases and 10 bases respectively, with 21 bases between them.